Shown below are 8 T cell receptor beta chains from a single sample sequenced in a study of cytomegalovirus exposure and HLA in healthy donors. A multiplex PCR was run with 60 Vbeta primers and 13 Jbeta primers. The repertoire was sequenced with immunoSEQ multiplex PCR; TCRdb's copy has only in-frame clones and lacks some. The top ten hold less than 2.5% of the sample, which has about 150,000 clones, 80% seen once. The specimen was PBMCs. The receptors originated from a male donor in good health and CMV-seronegative.

This chain joins TRBV11-2 and TRBJ2-5; 8 positions match TRBD1. CDR1 and CDR2 (germline): SGHAT, FQNNGV. J was trimmed by 1 base and V by 5 bases; bases with no gene match: 18. CDR3 length equals 19 residues. The CDR3 nucleotides read TGTGCCAGCAGCATCGTCAGCCTTTGGGACAGGAGCTTCCAAGAGACCCAGTACTTC. Protein sequence: CASSIVSLWDRSFQETQYF.

The V and J genes are TRBV5-5 and TRBJ2-1; D possibly corresponds to TRBD1 (5 bases). CDR1 and CDR2 (germline): SGHKS, YYEKEE (reference sequence). This CDR3 spans 14 amino acids. V lost 1 base and J 5 bases, leaving 10 bases between the germline ends. This CDR3 reads CASSLQGLNNEQFF. Written as DNA, the CDR3 is TGTGCCAGCAGCTTGCAGGGCCTGAACAATGAGCAGTTCTTC.

This clone was seen only a few times. The chain joins TRBV15 to TRBJ1-4; 9 nucleotides match TRBD1. This CDR3 comprises 16 residues. The V gene's germline CDR1 is LNHNV and CDR2 YYDKDF (reference sequence). With V trimmed by 0 bases and J by 5 bases, 4 bases remained unmatched. In DNA, the CDR3 is TGTGCCACCAGCAGAGATCGACAGGGGGTAAATGAAAAACTGTTTTTT. This codes for CATSRDRQGVNEKLFF.

V usage is TRBV7-6 and J usage is TRBJ2-3; 8 bases agree with TRBD1. The ends lost 5 bases at V and 3 bases at J; junction bases unmatched: 7. Germline V gene data show CDR1 as SGHVS and CDR2 as FNYEAQ. The CDR3 spans 15 residues. The CDR3 reads CASSPGQGATDTQYF. The CDR3 bases are TGTGCCAGCAGCCCAGGCCAGGGGGCTACAGATACGCAGTATTTT.

In its sample, this clone was seen once. This chain uses TRBV7-9 with TRBJ1-1; the match to TRBD1 covers 12 bases. This CDR3 spans 17 amino acids. The germline V gene has CDR1 SEHNR and CDR2 FQNEAQ (reference sequence). V was pared by 4 bases and J by 0 bases, with 6 bases of the junction left unmatched. The CDR3 loop is CASSSAGQGAMNTEAFF. The DNA for the CDR3 is TGTGCCAGCAGCTCGGCGGGACAGGGGGCGATGAACACTGAAGCTTTCTTT.

This clone appeared once. The CDR3 protein is CASSYSGSTWETQYF. CDR3 nucleotides: TGTGCCAGCAGTTACTCTGGGAGTACGTGGGAGACCCAGTACTTC. V is TRBV6-5 and J is TRBJ2-5; D might be TRBD2 (5 bases). Germline CDR1 reads MNHEY; CDR2 reads SVGAGI. The CDR3 totals 15 residues. The germline V and J ends were trimmed by 0 bases and 5 bases, with 13 bases remaining between them.

This clone was counted a few times. This chain links TRBV9 with TRBJ2-1, with D possibly TRBD1 on 5 matching bases. CDR1 SGDLS and CDR2 YYNGEE come from the germline V gene. V gave up 0 bases and J gave up 10 bases, with 11 bases separating them. There are 13 residues in the CDR3. This chain's CDR3 is CASSVGSAGEQFF. In DNA, the CDR3 is TGTGCCAGCAGCGTAGGTTCAGCAGGGGAGCAGTTCTTC. Full variable domain (rest looked up from reference TRBV9 and TRBJ2-1): DSGVTQTPKHLITATGQRVTLRCSPRSGDLSVYWYQQSLDQGLQFLIQYYNGEERAKGNILERFSAQQFPDLHSELNLSSLELGDSALYFCASSVGSAGEQFFGPGTRLTVL.

The J gene is TRBJ1-1, the V gene TRBV19; 8 nucleotides match TRBD1. Germline V CDR1 and CDR2: LNHDA, SQIVND (reference sequence). J gave up 10 bases and V 3 bases, and 22 bases lay outside the gene matches. The length of the CDR3 is 18 residues. DNA for the CDR3: TGTGCCAGTAGTATCGGGGCAGGGGGCGTGAACACCCTGGGTCGAGCTTTCTTT. It specifies CASSIGAGGVNTLGRAFF. The full variable domain, completed using reference TRBV19 and TRBJ1-1, is DGGITQSPKYLFRKEGQNVTLSCEQNLNHDAMYWYRQDPGQGLRLIYYSQIVNDFQKGDIAEGYSVSREKKESFPLTVTSAQKNPTAFYLCASSIGAGGVNTLGRAFFGQGTRLTVV.